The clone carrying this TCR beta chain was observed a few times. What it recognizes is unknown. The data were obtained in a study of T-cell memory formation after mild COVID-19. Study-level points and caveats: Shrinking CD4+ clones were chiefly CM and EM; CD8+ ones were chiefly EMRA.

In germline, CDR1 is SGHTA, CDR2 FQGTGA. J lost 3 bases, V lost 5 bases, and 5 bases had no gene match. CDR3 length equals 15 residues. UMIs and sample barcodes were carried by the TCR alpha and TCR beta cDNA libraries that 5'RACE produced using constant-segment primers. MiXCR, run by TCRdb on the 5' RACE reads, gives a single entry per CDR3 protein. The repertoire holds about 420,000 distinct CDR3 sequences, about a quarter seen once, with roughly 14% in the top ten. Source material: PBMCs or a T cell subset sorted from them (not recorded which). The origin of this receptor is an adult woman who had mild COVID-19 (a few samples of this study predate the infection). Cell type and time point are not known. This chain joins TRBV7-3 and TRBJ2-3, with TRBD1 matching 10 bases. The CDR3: CASSASGQGTDTQYF. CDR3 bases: TGTGCCAGCAGCGCCTCGGGACAGGGGACAGATACGCAGTATTTT.